These 15 T cell receptor beta chains were sequenced from one sample in a study of blood T cell repertoires in COVID-19. Sequencing used immunoSEQ multiplex PCR; TCRdb keeps in-frame clones, though not all of them. The repertoire holds 200,000 to 300,000 clones, with 88% as singletons. Material for sequencing was peripheral blood. Receptors were obtained from a human donor in a cohort sampled during active COVID-19.

This clone showed up just once. V and J are TRBV3-1 (or the pseudogene TRBV3-2) and TRBJ1-4, with a tentative D call TRBD1 (6 bases). The germline V and J ends were trimmed by 4 bases and 4 bases, with 16 bases remaining between them. This CDR3 is 16 amino acids long. The germline V gene has CDR1 LGHDT and CDR2 YNNKEL (reference sequence). CDR3 amino acids: CASSRIAGAGNEKLFF. CDR3 DNA sequence: TGTGCCAGCAGCCGGATAGCAGGGGCTGGTAATGAAAAACTGTTTTTT.

The chain carries TRBV28 and TRBJ2-7; 11 positions agree with TRBD2. This CDR3 has 18 amino acids. In germline, CDR1 is MDHEN, CDR2 SYDVKM. V shed 1 base, J shed 3 bases, and the junction held 11 bases outside the gene matches. Here the CDR3 DNA reads TGTGCCAGCAGTTTATCCCAACATTCCGGGACTAGCGGCTACGAGCAGTACTTC. Amino acid sequence: CASSLSQHSGTSGYEQYF.

V gene TRBV10-3 combines with J gene TRBJ1-4; D remains ambiguous. Trimming stripped 7 bases from V and 0 bases from J, with 9 bases between. The germline CDR1 and CDR2 sequences are ENHRY and SYGVKD. The CDR3 loop spans 14 amino acids. CDR3 region: CAITQAATNEKLFF. CDR3 DNA sequence: TGTGCCATCACCCAGGCAGCAACTAATGAAAAACTGTTTTTT.

The CDR3 here is CASRRESGANVLTF. CDR3 in DNA: TGTGCCAGCAGGCGGGAATCTGGGGCCAACGTCCTGACTTTC. The V gene is TRBV6-6, the J gene TRBJ2-6; perhaps TRBD2 as D (6 bases). V was cut by 6 bases and J by 1 base, with 7 bases left in between. From germline, CDR1 is MNHNY and CDR2 SVGAGI (reference sequence). The CDR3 spans 14 residues.

The chain uses TRBV4-1 and TRBJ2-7, with 10 bases that match TRBD1. CDR3 length: 15 residues. Germline loops: CDR1 MGHRA, CDR2 YSYEKL. Trimming removed 2 bases from V and 0 bases from J; junction bases left unmatched: 1. The CDR3: CASSQRTGGSYEQYF. CDR3 sequence (DNA): TGCGCCAGCAGCCAACGGACAGGGGGCTCCTACGAGCAGTACTTC.

The chain is built from TRBV6-5 and TRBJ1-2; 8 positions match TRBD1. This CDR3 contains 14 residues. The germline gives CDR1 MNHEY, CDR2 SVGAGI. The V gene end was trimmed by 4 bases and the J gene end by 7 bases; junction bases not matched to a gene: 8. The CDR3 loop is CASSSGQVLRGYTF. As DNA, the CDR3 is TGTGCCAGCAGTTCGGGACAGGTACTCCGTGGCTACACCTTC.

V gene TRBV6-5 combines with J gene TRBJ1-3, with D possibly matching TRBD1 (6 bases). V was pared by 6 bases and J by 4 bases, with 16 bases between. Germline V gives CDR1 MNHEY, CDR2 SVGAGI. This CDR3 is built from 15 residues. The CDR3 DNA is TGTGCCAGCAGGGCCCGGTGGGGGCAGGGAAACACCATATATTTT. Translating it yields CASRARWGQGNTIYF.

The genes are TRBV4-1 and TRBJ1-1; TRBD1 agrees at 9 bases. Germline lookup yields CDR1 MGHRA and CDR2 YSYEKL. The V segment lost 2 bases and the J segment 4 bases; nucleotides outside the gene matches: 2. The CDR3 length is 14 residues. For the CDR3, the DNA is TGCGCCAGCAGCCAAAGGACAGGGGCCACTGAAGCTTTCTTT. It encodes CASSQRTGATEAFF.

The chain is built from TRBV19 and TRBJ1-2; D gene uncertain. The V gene's germline CDR1 is LNHDA and CDR2 SQIVND (reference sequence). This CDR3 spans 12 amino acids. Trimming stripped 5 bases from V and 6 bases from J, with 10 bases between. CDR3 protein: CASSPTIHGYTF. The CDR3 coding sequence is TGTGCCAGTAGTCCTACGATTCATGGCTACACCTTC.

The chain links TRBV6-5 to TRBJ2-4; tentatively, D is TRBD2 (5 bases). Deletions cut 6 bases from V and 3 bases from J, with 12 bases between. The CDR3 extends over 14 amino acids. CDR1 is MNHEY and CDR2 is SVGAGI in the germline V gene. Here the CDR3 reads CASRPSGVKNIQYF. CDR3 bases: TGTGCCAGCAGGCCATCCGGGGTCAAAAACATTCAGTACTTC.

A remark on this clone: Other DNA sequences within the sample encode an identical CDR3. The chain carries TRBV3-1 (or the pseudogene TRBV3-2) and TRBJ1-1, with D uncertain. Trimming pared 3 bases from V and 1 base from J, leaving 6 bases between. This CDR3 has 13 residues. Germline V gene sequence: CDR1 LGHDT, CDR2 YNNKEL (reference sequence). The CDR3 region is CASSQGRNTEAFF. The CDR3 DNA sequence: TGTGCCAGCAGCCAGGGCCGGAACACTGAAGCTTTCTTT.

The table lists this clone with a count of one. The chain uses TRBV6-5 and TRBJ2-1, with a tentative D call TRBD1 (5 bases). In germline, CDR1 is MNHEY, CDR2 SVGAGI. The CDR3 covers 11 residues. Trimming pared 6 bases from V and 9 bases from J, leaving 9 bases between. The CDR3 DNA sequence: TGTGCCAGCAGGGGCCAGGGTGAGCAGTTCTTC. Its protein is CASRGQGEQFF.

The chain uses TRBV6-2 or TRBV6-3 and TRBJ1-1, with a weak D call TRBD1 (5 bases). Per the germline V gene, CDR1 is MNHEY and CDR2 is SVGEGT. Trimming took 5 bases from V and 4 from J, leaving 17 bases between them. This CDR3 is built from 15 residues. DNA of the CDR3: TGTGCCAGCAGTAACCCAGGGATTGTGGGCACTGAAGCTTTCTTT. It yields the protein CASSNPGIVGTEAFF.

In the case of this clone: Other DNA sequences in this sample translate to the same CDR3. The chain recombines TRBV5-1 with TRBJ2-7, with TRBD2 matching over 7 bases. Germline V lookup: CDR1 SGHRS, CDR2 YFSETQ. V was clipped by 1 base and J by 2 bases; unmatched bases: 0. The CDR3 extends over 13 amino acids. CDR3 region: CASSLSGAYEQYF. The CDR3 bases are TGCGCCAGCAGCTTGAGCGGGGCCTACGAGCAGTACTTC.

The V gene is TRBV6-5, the J gene TRBJ2-3, with 9 bases lining up with TRBD2. CDR1 and CDR2 from the germline V gene are MNHEY and SVGAGI. V lost 6 bases, J lost 2 bases, and 3 bases stayed unmatched. CDR3 length: 14 residues. The CDR3 nucleotides are TGTGCCAGCAGCCTAGCGGGGTCCACAGATACGCAGTATTTT. Translation: CASSLAGSTDTQYF.